A selection of T cell receptor beta chains follows, all from one sample in a study of shared clonotypes between healthy human individuals. Produced via immunoSEQ multiplex PCR; TCRdb's table is partial and in-frame only. The sample has some 980,000 clones; approximately 76% are singletons. The sequenced sample was memory CD4+ T cells sorted from blood. Receptors originate from a young man in good health. Both conserved end residues are part of each CDR3. D genes are given only for firm matches. Clone size is shown for a subset of rows, as once, few, many or a class of expanded clone.

TRBD2	TRBV4-1	.	TRBJ2-7	CASSLAGAYEQYF	TGCGCCAGCAGCCTAGCGGGGGCCTACGAGCAGTACTTC
.	TRBV30	.	TRBJ2-7	CACPIQGHEQYF	TGTGCCTGTCCGATACAGGGTCACGAGCAGTACTTC
.	TRBV10-3	.	TRBJ1-5	CAISEGGGDQPQHF	TGTGCCATCAGTGAGGGGGGAGGCGATCAGCCCCAGCATTTT
.	TRBV10-1	.	TRBJ2-1	CASINPIHGTERNEQFF	TGCGCCAGCATAAACCCCATACACGGGACTGAGAGAAATGAGCAGTTCTTC
.	TRBV7-3	.	TRBJ2-5	CASSVELQETQYF	TGTGCCAGCAGCGTAGAATTACAAGAGACCCAGTACTTC
TRBD2	TRBV6-5	many	TRBJ2-1	CASSSPGLAIFEQFF	TGTGCCAGCAGTTCACCGGGACTAGCAATATTTGAGCAGTTCTTC
TRBD1	TRBV2	few	TRBJ2-2	CASSSNRGWTGELFF	TGTGCCAGTTCTTCAAACAGGGGATGGACCGGGGAGCTGTTTTTT
.	TRBV6-5	.	TRBJ2-3	CASSYDPAGTDTQYF	TGTGCCAGCAGTTACGACCCCGCAGGCACAGATACGCAGTATTTT
.	TRBV20-1	.	TRBJ2-1	CSASLVNEQFF	TGCAGTGCCTCACTAGTGAATGAGCAGTTCTTC
.	TRBV19	.	TRBJ1-5	CASTQPGLSNQPQHF	TGTGCCAGTACCCAACCGGGACTCAGCAATCAGCCCCAGCATTTT
.	TRBV6-7	.	TRBJ1-1	CASSYPGTPMTENTEAFF	TGTGCCAGCAGTTACCCAGGGACGCCTATGACCGAGAACACTGAAGCTTTCTTT
.	TRBV5-1	.	TRBJ1-3	CASSPDGTTGNTIYF	TGCGCCAGCAGTCCGGACGGGACAACTGGAAACACCATATATTTT
TRBD1	TRBV28	.	TRBJ1-6	CASQRAPLGTAYNSPLHF	TGTGCCAGCCAACGTGCCCCGCTTGGGACAGCATATAATTCACCCCTCCACTTT